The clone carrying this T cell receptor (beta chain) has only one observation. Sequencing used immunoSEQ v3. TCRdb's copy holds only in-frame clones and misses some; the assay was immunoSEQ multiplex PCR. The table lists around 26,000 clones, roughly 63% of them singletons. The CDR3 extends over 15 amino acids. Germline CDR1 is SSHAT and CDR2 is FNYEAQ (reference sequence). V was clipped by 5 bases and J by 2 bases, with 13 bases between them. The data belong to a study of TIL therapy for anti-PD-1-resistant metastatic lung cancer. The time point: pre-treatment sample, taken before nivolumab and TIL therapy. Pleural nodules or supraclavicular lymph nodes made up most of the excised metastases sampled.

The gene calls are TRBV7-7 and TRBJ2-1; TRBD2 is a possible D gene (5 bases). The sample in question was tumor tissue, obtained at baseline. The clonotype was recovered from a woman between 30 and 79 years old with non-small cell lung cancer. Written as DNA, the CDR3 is TGTGCCAGCAGCCCCTCGCTAGCACCCTACAATGAGCAGTTCTTC. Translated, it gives CASSPSLAPYNEQFF.